At least ten counts were recorded for the clone carrying this T cell receptor beta chain. Its antigen is not known. This sample's time point: newly diagnosed GD, antithyroid drugs for less than 3 months. The authors made the TCR library using RNA they extracted from PBMCs. Each of the patients was recruited from an endocrinology department situated in Xi'an, China. The sample is drawn from a study of regulatory T cells in long-lasting Graves disease. General observations from the study: Those with persistent disease had in common more public clonotypes (roughly 3,000) than new patients (around 910). Gene preferences differed: TRBV28, TRBJ1-2, TRBJ2-5 in persistent cases.

The CDR3 spans 15 residues. CDR1 and CDR2 (germline): SGHTS, YDEGEE. V lost 0 bases, J lost 2 bases, and 12 bases lay in between. Arm-PCR of CDR3 regions and iRepertoire HTBI primers were used to build TCR beta libraries. MiXCR, run by TCRdb on the multiplex PCR reads, gives a single entry per CDR3 protein. The repertoire holds 350,000 to 450,000 distinct CDR3 sequences, with about 15% as singletons. The same data also contributed to another study, on T cells in Graves' hyperthyroidism and ophthalmopathy. As that study records: TCR CDR3 regions were first amplified by RT-PCR with HTBI primers.

The receptor's source is a woman younger than 45 with Graves disease. The chain uses TRBV5-8 and TRBJ2-7; possibly TRBD1 for D (5 bases). The sample consisted of peripheral blood mononuclear cells (PBMCs), taken at new diagnosis, from a patient treated with antithyroid drugs. The CDR3 spells CASSLGQGGAYEQYF. The CDR3 nucleotides are TGTGCCAGCAGCTTGGGGCAGGGTGGGGCCTACGAGCAGTACTTC. The whole variable domain, filled in from reference TRBV5-8 and TRBJ2-7, reads EAGVTQSPTHLIKTRGQQATLRCSPISGHTSVYWYQQALGLGLQFLLWYDEGEERNRGNFPPRFSGRQFPNYSSELNVNALELEDSALYLCASSLGQGGAYEQYFGPGTRLTVT.